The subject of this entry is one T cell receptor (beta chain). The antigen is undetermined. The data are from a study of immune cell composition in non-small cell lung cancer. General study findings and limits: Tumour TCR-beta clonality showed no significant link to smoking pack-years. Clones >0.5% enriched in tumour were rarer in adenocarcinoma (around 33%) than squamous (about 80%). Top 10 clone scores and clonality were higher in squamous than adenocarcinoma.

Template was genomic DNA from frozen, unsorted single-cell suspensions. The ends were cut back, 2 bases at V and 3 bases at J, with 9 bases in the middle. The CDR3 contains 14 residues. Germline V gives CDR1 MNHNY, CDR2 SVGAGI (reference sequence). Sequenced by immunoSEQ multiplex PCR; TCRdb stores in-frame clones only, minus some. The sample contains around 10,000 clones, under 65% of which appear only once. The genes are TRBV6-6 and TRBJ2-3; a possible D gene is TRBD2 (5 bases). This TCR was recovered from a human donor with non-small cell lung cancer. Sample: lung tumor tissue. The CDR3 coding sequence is TGTGCCAGCAGTTACCGAGCGGTAACAGATACGCAGTATTTT. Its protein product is CASSYRAVTDTQYF.